This entry describes one T cell receptor beta chain. Its matching antigen is unknown. Trimming removed 3 bases at V and 4 bases at J, with 6 bases between. CDR1 MDHEN and CDR2 SYDVKM come from the germline V gene. The CDR3 has 12 amino acids. Using immunoSEQ multiplex PCR, the repertoire was profiled, and TCRdb retains in-frame clones only, with some absent. The table includes some 2,000,000 clones, around 95% detected once. The sample originates from a study of shared clonotypes between healthy human individuals. Study-wide results and caveats: In the sorted subsets, rarefaction showed sequencing was incomplete despite large depth.

This TCR derives from a man younger than 30 in good health. The V call is TRBV28, the J call TRBJ1-2; D is uncertain. Input material: naive CD4+ T cells sorted from blood. Subset described: CD45RA+ positively selected. CDR3 sequence: CASSFQAYGYTF. CDR3 bases: TGTGCCAGCAGTTTTCAGGCCTATGGCTACACCTTC.